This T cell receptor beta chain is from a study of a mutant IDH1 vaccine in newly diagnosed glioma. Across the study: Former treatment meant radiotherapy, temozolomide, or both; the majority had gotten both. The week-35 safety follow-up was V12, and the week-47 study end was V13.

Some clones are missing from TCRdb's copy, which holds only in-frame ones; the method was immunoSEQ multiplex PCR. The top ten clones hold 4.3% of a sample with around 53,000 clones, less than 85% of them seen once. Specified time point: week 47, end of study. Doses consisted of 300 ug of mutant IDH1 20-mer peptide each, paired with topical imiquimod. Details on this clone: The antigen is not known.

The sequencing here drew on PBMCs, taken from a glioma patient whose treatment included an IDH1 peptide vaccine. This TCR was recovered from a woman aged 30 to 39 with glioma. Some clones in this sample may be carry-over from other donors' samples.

CDR3 coding DNA: TGTGCCAGCAGCTTGGGGTCACTGAACACTGAAGCTTTCTTT. It codes for CASSLGSLNTEAFF. The chain recombines TRBV5-5 with TRBJ1-1; no definite D call. The V end was cut by 0 bases, the J end by 0 bases, with 6 bases between. Germline CDR1 and CDR2: SGHKS and YYEKEE (reference sequence). The CDR3 runs 14 residues.